These 15 T cell receptor beta chains share one sample of origin, sequenced in a study of cytotoxic CD8 clonotypes in ibrutinib-treated CLL. The table came from immunoSEQ multiplex PCR; TCRdb's copy has only in-frame clones and leaves some out. The sample lists 330,000 or so clones, roughly 67% occurring once. The sample consisted of PBMCs, taken after 36 months of ibrutinib treatment. These TCRs come from a human donor with chronic lymphocytic leukemia.

This sequence joins TRBV4-1 and TRBJ1-5, with 9 bases aligning to TRBD1. The CDR3 has 17 amino acids. CDR1 and CDR2 (germline): MGHRA, YSYEKL. The J segment lost 0 bases and the V segment lost 5 bases, leaving 8 bases of the junction unmatched. The CDR3 DNA reads TGCGCCAGCAGCTTCCGGGACAGGGAATATAGCAATCAGCCCCAGCATTTT. This gives the protein CASSFRDREYSNQPQHF.

This clone showed up just a few times. This chain uses TRBV5-4 with TRBJ1-6, with TRBD1 matching over 8 bases. Germline assignment: CDR1 SGHNT and CDR2 YYREEE (reference sequence). J gave up 7 bases and V 4 bases, and 13 bases lay outside the gene matches. The CDR3 spans 17 residues. Here the CDR3 reads CASSGTTGVGRNSPLHF. The CDR3 nucleotides read TGTGCCAGCAGCGGGACGACAGGGGTCGGTCGAAATTCACCCCTCCACTTT.

This clone has only one observation. The sample holds other DNA sequences that translate to the same CDR3. The rearrangement joins TRBV29-1 to TRBJ1-5; D gene uncertain. V was shortened by 4 bases and J by 1 base, with 5 bases between the two germline ends. The CDR3 spans 12 residues. The germline V gene encodes CDR1 SQVTM and CDR2 ANQGSEA. CDR3 residues: CSVAGSNQPQHF. In DNA, the CDR3 is TGCAGCGTTGCTGGGAGCAATCAGCCCCAGCATTTT. The variable domain in full, with the rest retrieved from reference TRBV29-1 and TRBJ1-5, is SAVISQKPSRDICQRGTSLTIQCQVDSQVTMMFWYRQQPGQSLTLIATANQGSEATYESGFVIDKFPISRPNLTFSTLTVSNMSPEDSSIYLCSVAGSNQPQHFGDGTRLSIL.

The chain recombines TRBV7-9 with TRBJ1-4; D is possibly TRBD1 (6 bases). The CDR3 totals 16 residues. Between the trimmed V and J ends, which lost 5 bases and 0 bases, there was a span of 13 bases. Germline assignment: CDR1 SEHNR and CDR2 FQNEAQ (reference sequence). CDR3 residues: CASSHGQTATNEKLFF. The CDR3, as DNA: TGTGCCAGCAGCCACGGACAGACAGCAACTAATGAAAAACTGTTTTTT.

The rearrangement uses TRBV29-1 and TRBJ2-2; 10 nucleotides agree with TRBD1. CDR3 length: 16 amino acids. Germline-derived CDR1 and CDR2 are SQVTM and ANQGSEA. Trimming took 7 bases from V and 5 from J; bases not matched to a gene: 13. The CDR3 nucleotides are TGCAGCGGCGGGACAGGGGACTTCCTCCAGACCGGGGAGCTGTTTTTT. Encoded protein: CSGGTGDFLQTGELFF.

This clone appeared a few times. The chain employs TRBV10-2 and TRBJ2-7; 12 bases match TRBD2. Trimming cost V 2 bases and J 2 bases; bases outside gene matches: 7. CDR1 is WSHSY and CDR2 is SAAADI in the germline V gene. This CDR3 contains 17 residues. CDR3 DNA: TGCGCCAGCAGTGAGGCCCGGGGACTAGCGGGTACCTACGAGCAGTACTTC. It is translated as CASSEARGLAGTYEQYF.

This rearrangement joins TRBV5-1 to TRBJ1-3; D gene ambiguous. Trimming pared 5 bases from V and 4 bases from J, leaving 13 bases between. Germline V lookup: CDR1 SGHRS, CDR2 YFSETQ. The CDR3 is 14 amino acids. The CDR3: CASRSGASGNTIYF. DNA for the CDR3: TGCGCCAGCAGGAGCGGAGCCTCCGGAAACACCATATATTTT.

This chain connects TRBV19 to TRBJ2-1, with TRBD2 as a possible D gene (5 bases). Germline CDR1 LNHDA, CDR2 SQIVND (reference sequence). The CDR3 has 14 amino acids. V was clipped by 7 bases and J by 4 bases, with 14 bases between them. This CDR3 reads CASKRAAHYNEQFF. DNA for the CDR3: TGTGCCAGTAAGAGGGCAGCCCATTACAATGAGCAGTTCTTC.

The chain is built from TRBV19 and TRBJ2-7, with TRBD1 identical over 7 bases. V gave up 8 bases and J gave up 1 base; unmatched junction bases: 8. CDR1 LNHDA and CDR2 SQIVND come from the germline V gene (reference sequence). This CDR3 spans 14 amino acids. This CDR3 is CASSRPGQSYEQYF. The CDR3 DNA is TGTGCCAGTTCCCGACCGGGACAGTCCTACGAGCAGTACTTC.

This chain links TRBV6-5 with TRBJ1-2; 7 bases fit TRBD1. Per the germline V gene, CDR1 is MNHEY and CDR2 is SVGAGI. V was clipped by 2 bases and J by 4 bases; unmatched bases: 10. This CDR3 is built from 16 residues. The CDR3 DNA reads as TGTGCCAGCAGTTACCCGACAGGGTATGGGGGCTATGGCTACACCTTC. Its translation is CASSYPTGYGGYGYTF.

This clone showed up just once. The V and J genes are TRBV5-1 and TRBJ2-7, with no clear D. V lost 5 bases and J lost 5, with 14 bases in between. The CDR3 is made up of 13 amino acids. In germline, CDR1 is SGHRS, CDR2 YFSETQ. This CDR3 is CASRITPKDEQYF. The DNA for the CDR3 is TGCGCCAGCAGGATTACCCCTAAGGACGAGCAGTACTTC. Drawing the rest from reference TRBV5-1 and TRBJ2-7, the complete variable domain is KAGVTQTPRYLIKTRGQQVTLSCSPISGHRSVSWYQQTPGQGLQFLFEYFSETQRNKGNFPGRFSGRQFSNSRSEMNVSTLELGDSALYLCASRITPKDEQYFGPGTRLTVT.

The chain joins TRBV5-1 to TRBJ2-1; 10 nucleotides match TRBD2. CDR1 is SGHRS, CDR2 YFSETQ, per germline. CDR3 size: 14 residues. V lost 3 bases to trimming and J lost 8 bases; unmatched junction nucleotides: 5. As DNA, the CDR3 is TGCGCCAGCAGCTCCGGGACTAGCGTCGATGAGCAGTTCTTC. Residues: CASSSGTSVDEQFF.

This CDR3 reads CASSVWTSGYEQYF. CDR3 nucleotide sequence: TGTGCCAGTAGTGTCTGGACTAGCGGTTACGAGCAGTACTTC. The chain employs TRBV19 and TRBJ2-7; TRBD2 agrees at 10 bases. CDR1 LNHDA and CDR2 SQIVND come from the germline V gene (reference sequence). Germline trimming cut 5 bases from V and 4 bases from J; bases unmatched to any gene: 5. The CDR3 runs to 14 residues.

Here the CDR3 DNA reads TGTGCCATCAGTGATTCAGGGACTAATCAGCCCCAGCATTTT. Residues: CAISDSGTNQPQHF. The chain uses TRBV10-3 and TRBJ1-5, with a weak D call TRBD1 (5 bases). Between the trimmed V and J ends, which lost 3 bases and 4 bases, there was a span of 10 bases. CDR1 and CDR2 from the germline V gene are ENHRY and SYGVKD. The CDR3 has 14 residues.

The chain combines TRBV10-3 with TRBJ1-1; 7 bases agree with TRBD1. Germline values: CDR1 ENHRY, CDR2 SYGVKD. The CDR3 runs 14 residues. V shed 6 bases and J 2 bases; nucleotides not matched to a gene: 6. CDR3 DNA: TGTGCCATCAGGGGGACAGCAACAAACACTGAAGCTTTCTTT. It is translated as CAIRGTATNTEAFF.